This TCR beta chain was retrieved from a study of shared clonotypes between healthy human individuals. Sequencing used immunoSEQ multiplex PCR; TCRdb keeps in-frame clones, though not all of them. In the table there are 2 million to 2.5 million clones, more than 85% of which are singletons. The TCR originated in a man between 18 and 29 years old in good health. Some clones in this sample may be carry-over from other donors' samples. Sequencing input: naive CD4+ T cells from PBMCs. Specified subset: CD45RA+ positively selected.

This chain's CDR3 is CASSLGGRSYGYTF. CDR3 bases: TGTGCCAGCAGTTTAGGGGGGCGCAGCTATGGCTACACCTTC. The rearrangement links TRBV28 to TRBJ1-2; D might be TRBD1 (6 bases). The CDR3 spans 14 residues. Between the trimmed V and J ends, which lost 2 bases and 4 bases, there was a span of 11 bases. Germline V CDR1 and CDR2: MDHEN, SYDVKM.